This T cell receptor beta chain was obtained from a study of T cell repertoires in cytomegalovirus infection. Study-wide context: Public TCR beta signatures marked donors with CMV infection and the matching HLA.

As to this clonotype: Antigen unknown.

TCRdb itself ran the reads through MiXCR, one entry per CDR3 protein. Among around 170,000 distinct CDR3 sequences listed, approximately 15% were seen once. Trimming shortened V by 1 base and J by 5 bases, and 18 bases separated the two germline ends. From germline, CDR1 is MGHRA and CDR2 YSYEKL. This CDR3 comprises 17 residues. Findings of the study overall: Accumulated public TCR beta family frequency recognized individuals carrying CMV together with the relevant HLA. Dominant in the ex vivo response were TCR beta clonotypes restricted by HLA-C and specific for CMV.

This receptor was taken from a human donor in good health (CMV status not recorded). Some clones in this sample may be carry-over from other donors' samples. The material sequenced was PBMCs. The chain is built from TRBV4-1 and TRBJ2-1; TRBD1 might be the D (6 bases). The CDR3 DNA follows: TGCGCCAGCAGCCAAGGGTGGGGGCGAACAACGGACAATGAGCAGTTCTTC. Its translation is CASSQGWGRTTDNEQFF.